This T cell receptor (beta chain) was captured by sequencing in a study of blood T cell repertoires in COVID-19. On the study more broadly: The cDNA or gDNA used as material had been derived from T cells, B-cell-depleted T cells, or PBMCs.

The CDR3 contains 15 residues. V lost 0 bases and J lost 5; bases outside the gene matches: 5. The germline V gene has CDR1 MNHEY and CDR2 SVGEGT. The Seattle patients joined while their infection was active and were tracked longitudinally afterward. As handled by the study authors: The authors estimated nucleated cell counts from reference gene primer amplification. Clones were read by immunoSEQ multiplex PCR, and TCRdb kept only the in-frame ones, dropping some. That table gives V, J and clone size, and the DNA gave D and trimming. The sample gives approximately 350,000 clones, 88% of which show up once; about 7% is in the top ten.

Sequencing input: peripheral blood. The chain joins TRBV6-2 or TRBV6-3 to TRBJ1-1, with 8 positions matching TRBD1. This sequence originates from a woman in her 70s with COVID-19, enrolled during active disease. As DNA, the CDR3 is TGTGCCAGCAGTTACTCGGACAGGGAATTGACTGAAGCTTTCTTT. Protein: CASSYSDRELTEAFF.